This T cell receptor (beta chain) is drawn from a study of spatial heterogeneity in lung cancer. General study results and limits: The estimated TCR-seq coverage of tumor T cells amounted to about 7% when looking at alpha chains and approximately 12% when looking at beta chains. For expanded intratumoral alpha and beta TCRs, counts tracked tumor mutation counts.

In its sample, this clonotype is medium-sized. Its antigen is currently unknown. The time point was: sample taken at primary tumor resection. The study tagged each TCR cDNA molecule with a unique molecular identifier. From the 5' RACE reads, TCRdb called clonotypes with MiXCR, one entry per CDR3 protein. The sample carries some 6,900 distinct CDR3 sequences, 12% recorded once. Looked up from germline, CDR1 is ENHRY and CDR2 is SYGVKD. The CDR3 loop spans 14 amino acids. The V and J ends lost 3 bases and 6 bases respectively, with 15 bases between them. The chain is built from TRBV10-3 and TRBJ2-7, with no clear D. The source material was lung tumor tissue, sampled at surgery. The origin of this receptor is a male donor with early-stage non-small cell lung cancer. CDR3 in DNA: TGTGCCATCAGTGATAGGGATCGGGCCCCCGAGCAGTACTTC. Amino acids: CAISDRDRAPEQYF.